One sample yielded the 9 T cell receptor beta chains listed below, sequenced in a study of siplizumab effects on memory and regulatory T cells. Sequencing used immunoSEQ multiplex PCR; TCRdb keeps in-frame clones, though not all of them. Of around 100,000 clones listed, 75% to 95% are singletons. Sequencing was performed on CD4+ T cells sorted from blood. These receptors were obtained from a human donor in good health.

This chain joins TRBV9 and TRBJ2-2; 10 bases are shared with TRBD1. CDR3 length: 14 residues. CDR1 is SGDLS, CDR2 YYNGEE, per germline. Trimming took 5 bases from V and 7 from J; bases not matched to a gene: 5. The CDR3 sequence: CASSRQGAGGELFF. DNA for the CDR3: TGTGCCAGCAGTCGACAGGGGGCCGGCGGGGAGCTGTTTTTT.

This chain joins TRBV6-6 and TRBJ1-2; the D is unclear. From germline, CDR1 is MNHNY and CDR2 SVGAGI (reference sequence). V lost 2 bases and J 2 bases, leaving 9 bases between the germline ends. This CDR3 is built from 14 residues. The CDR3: CASSYKGGNYGYTF. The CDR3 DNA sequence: TGTGCCAGCAGTTACAAGGGTGGCAACTATGGCTACACCTTC.

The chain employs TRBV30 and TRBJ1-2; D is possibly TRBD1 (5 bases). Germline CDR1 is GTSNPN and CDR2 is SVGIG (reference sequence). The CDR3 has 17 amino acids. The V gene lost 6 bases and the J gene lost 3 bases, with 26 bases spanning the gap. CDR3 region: CACPAGEQGYTYYGYTF. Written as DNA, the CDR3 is TGTGCCTGTCCCGCGGGAGAGCAGGGATATACCTACTATGGCTACACCTTC.

The CDR3 bases are TGTGCCAGTAGTATAGCCATCGTACAGGGACCGACTGAAGCTTTCTTT. Its translation is CASSIAIVQGPTEAFF. The V and J genes are TRBV19 and TRBJ1-1; possibly TRBD1 for D (6 bases). The CDR3 runs to 16 residues. Germline CDR1 reads LNHDA; CDR2 reads SQIVND (reference sequence). The V and J ends lost 1 base and 5 bases respectively, with 17 bases between them.

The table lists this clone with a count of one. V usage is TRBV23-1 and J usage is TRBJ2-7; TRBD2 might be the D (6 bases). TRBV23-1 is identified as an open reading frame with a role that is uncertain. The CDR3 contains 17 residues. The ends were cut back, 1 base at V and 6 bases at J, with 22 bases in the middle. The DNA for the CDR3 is TGCGCCAGCAGTCAATGGGGGAGGCTCGATGGGCTCTGCGAGCAGTACTTC. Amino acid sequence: CASSQWGRLDGLCEQYF.

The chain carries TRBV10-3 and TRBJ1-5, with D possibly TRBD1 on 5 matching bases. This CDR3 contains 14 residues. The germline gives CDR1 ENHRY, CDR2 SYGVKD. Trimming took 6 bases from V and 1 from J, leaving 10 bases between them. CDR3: CAISNSGSNQPQHF. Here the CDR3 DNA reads TGTGCCATCAGCAATTCAGGGAGCAATCAGCCCCAGCATTTT.

CDR3 coding DNA: TGCGCCAGCAGCTTGGCCGGGGGGCCGGGCAATCAGCCCCAGCATTTT. Its protein product is CASSLAGGPGNQPQHF. This sequence joins TRBV5-1 and TRBJ1-5; D possibly corresponds to TRBD1 (6 bases). This CDR3 has 16 amino acids. Germline V gene data show CDR1 as SGHRS and CDR2 as YFSETQ. Deletions cut 0 bases from V and 2 bases from J, with 12 bases between.

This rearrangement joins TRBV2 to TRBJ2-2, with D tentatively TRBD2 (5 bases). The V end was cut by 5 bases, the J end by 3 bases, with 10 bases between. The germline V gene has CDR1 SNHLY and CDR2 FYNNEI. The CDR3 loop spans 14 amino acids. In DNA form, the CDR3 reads TGTGCCAGCAGTCGGGGTTCGGACACCGGGGAGCTGTTTTTT. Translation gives CASSRGSDTGELFF.

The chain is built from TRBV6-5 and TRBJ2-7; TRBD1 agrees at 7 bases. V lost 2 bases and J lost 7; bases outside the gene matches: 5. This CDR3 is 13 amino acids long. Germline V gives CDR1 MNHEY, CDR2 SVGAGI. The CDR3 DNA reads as TGTGCCAGCAGTTACAAGGGGGCGGGTGAGCAGTACTTC. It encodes CASSYKGAGEQYF.